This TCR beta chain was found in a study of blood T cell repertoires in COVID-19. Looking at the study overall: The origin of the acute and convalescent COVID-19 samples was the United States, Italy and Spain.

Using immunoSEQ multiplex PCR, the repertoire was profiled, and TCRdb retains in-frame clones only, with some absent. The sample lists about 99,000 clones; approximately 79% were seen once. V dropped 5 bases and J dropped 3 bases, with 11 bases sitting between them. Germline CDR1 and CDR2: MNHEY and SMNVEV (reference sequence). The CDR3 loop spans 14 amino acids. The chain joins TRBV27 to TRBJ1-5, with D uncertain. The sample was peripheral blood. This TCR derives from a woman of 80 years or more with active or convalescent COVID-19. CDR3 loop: CASSPNGVNQPQHF. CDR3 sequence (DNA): TGTGCCAGCAGTCCCAACGGGGTCAATCAGCCCCAGCATTTT.